The sequence of this TCR beta chain was determined in a study of cytomegalovirus exposure and HLA in healthy donors. Study results and caveats: Later analysis reportedly placed an Asian-associated ancestry cluster below the roughly 600-donor mean in N-insertions. Most TCR sequences were uncommon, yet certain public TCRs appeared in many donors.

Likely unrecorded immune exposures existed in these nominally healthy donors. This CDR3 has 14 residues. Germline V lookup: CDR1 SEHNR, CDR2 FQNEAQ (reference sequence). The V gene lost 2 bases and the J gene lost 8 bases, with 15 bases spanning the gap. Details on this clone: What it binds is not known.

It was with 60 Vbeta and 13 Jbeta primers that the PCR ran. Libraries were prepared by immunoSEQ multiplex PCR; TCRdb keeps only in-frame clonotypes and omits some of them. The sample has fewer than 250,000 clones, more than 70% seen once. The sequence came from a woman aged 40 to 50 in good health and CMV-seronegative. Input material: PBMCs. This chain connects TRBV7-9 to TRBJ1-2; no firm D call. The CDR3 sequence is CASSLFAAAFGYTF. The DNA of the CDR3 is TGTGCCAGCAGCTTATTTGCCGCGGCGTTCGGCTACACCTTC.